Detailed here is one T cell receptor (beta chain). Its antigen remains unknown. Via MiXCR, TCRdb re-called the RT-PCR reads, giving one row per CDR3 protein. The sample consists of 200,000 to 300,000 distinct CDR3 sequences, 12% of them appearing once. The data belong to a study of response to subunit inactivated influenza vaccine. General study results and limits: There was a suggestion from the authors that each seasonal influenza vaccination recruits few new T cells.

J lost 4 bases, V lost 5 bases, and 3 bases had no gene match. The germline gives CDR1 SGHVS, CDR2 FQNEAQ. The CDR3 consists of 13 residues. V is TRBV7-8 and J is TRBJ2-3, with TRBD1 matching 7 bases. This TCR derives from a man aged 50-60 years who received an inactivated influenza vaccine. The sequenced sample was non-naive T cells sorted from PBMCs, obtained less than 15 days before vaccination. Here the CDR3 reads CASSTGQADTQYF. CDR3 nucleotide sequence: TGTGCCAGCAGCACCGGACAGGCAGATACGCAGTATTTT.